The 27 T cell receptor beta chains listed next were all sequenced from one sample in a study of OX40 agonist ivuxolimab in advanced cancers. The data were produced by immunoSEQ multiplex PCR, yet TCRdb's version contains in-frame clones alone and is incomplete. The sample lists about 31,000 clones; 85% to 95% were seen once. Here the sequenced sample was CD4+ or CD8+ T cells sorted from blood, taken in a trial of the OX40 agonist ivuxolimab. The receptors derive from an adult with an advanced solid tumor such as melanoma, head and neck, liver or kidney cancer.

This rearrangement joins TRBV30 to TRBJ2-1; 8 nucleotides agree with TRBD2. The length of the CDR3 is 15 residues. Germline loops: CDR1 GTSNPN, CDR2 SVGIG (reference sequence). V lost 2 bases, J lost 0 bases, and 3 bases stayed unmatched. The CDR3 loop reads CAWSRLAGSYNEQFF. In nucleotides, the CDR3 is TGTGCCTGGAGTCGGCTAGCGGGCTCCTACAATGAGCAGTTCTTC. Based on the CDR3 plus reference TRBV30 and TRBJ2-1, the full variable domain is SQTIHQWPATLVQPVGSPLSLECTVEGTSNPNLYWYRQAAGRGLQLLFYSVGIGQISSEVPQNLSASRPQDRQFILSSKKLLLSDSGFYLCAWSRLAGSYNEQFFGPGTRLTVL.

The genes are TRBV28 and TRBJ1-1; tentative D call: TRBD1 (5 bases). Trimming cost V 5 bases and J 8 bases, with 9 bases left between them. The germline gives CDR1 MDHEN, CDR2 SYDVKM. This CDR3 has 11 amino acids. The CDR3 reads CASSPGTEAFF. In nucleotides, the CDR3 is TGTGCCAGCAGTCCAGGGACGGAAGCTTTCTTT.

This sequence joins TRBV7-2 and TRBJ2-7, with 7 bases aligning to TRBD1. The CDR3 runs 17 residues. CDR1 is SGHTA, CDR2 FQGNSA, per germline. Trimming cost V 4 bases and J 3 bases; bases outside gene matches: 15. CDR3 nucleotides: TGTGCCAGCAGCTCCCTTACCCCAGACAGGGTACTCTACGAGCAGTACTTC. Translation: CASSSLTPDRVLYEQYF.

The rearrangement joins TRBV27 to TRBJ2-7; 8 nucleotides match TRBD1. This CDR3 is built from 13 residues. J gave up 4 bases and V 6 bases, and 5 bases lay outside the gene matches. In germline, CDR1 is MNHEY, CDR2 SMNVEV (reference sequence). DNA of the CDR3: TGTGCCAGCAGCCGGACAGGGTCTTACGAGCAGTACTTC. It is translated as CASSRTGSYEQYF.

The count of this clone is one. V is TRBV9 and J is TRBJ2-1, with D possibly matching TRBD2 (5 bases). With 0 bases removed from V and 9 bases from J, the gap between germline ends came to 10 bases. Germline-derived CDR1 and CDR2 are SGDLS and YYNGEE. The CDR3 has 13 amino acids. The chain's CDR3 is CASSVVEAAEQFF. For the CDR3, the DNA is TGTGCCAGCAGCGTAGTGGAGGCGGCTGAGCAGTTCTTC. Full variable domain (rest looked up from reference TRBV9 and TRBJ2-1): DSGVTQTPKHLITATGQRVTLRCSPRSGDLSVYWYQQSLDQGLQFLIQYYNGEERAKGNILERFSAQQFPDLHSELNLSSLELGDSALYFCASSVVEAAEQFFGPGTRLTVL.

The gene calls are TRBV19 and TRBJ1-5, with 12 nucleotides matching TRBD1. The V and J ends lost 4 bases and 5 bases, in that order; junction bases with no gene match: 6. This CDR3 contains 16 residues. The germline CDR1 and CDR2 sequences are LNHDA and SQIVND (reference sequence). The CDR3 reads CASSTPGQGAYQPQHF. The CDR3 DNA follows: TGTGCCAGTAGTACCCCGGGACAGGGGGCTTATCAGCCCCAGCATTTT.

The chain employs TRBV4-1 and TRBJ2-7; 10 bases align to TRBD2. Germline lookup yields CDR1 MGHRA and CDR2 YSYEKL. Germline trimming cut 0 bases from V and 4 bases from J; bases unmatched to any gene: 6. CDR3 length: 16 amino acids. CDR3 loop: CASSQESASGSYEQYF. CDR3 nucleotides: TGCGCCAGCAGCCAAGAATCCGCTAGCGGGAGTTACGAGCAGTACTTC.

The sample holds one count of this clone. This chain uses TRBV27 with TRBJ2-2, with a tentative D call TRBD2 (5 bases). CDR3 length: 13 residues. Germline V CDR1 and CDR2: MNHEY, SMNVEV (reference sequence). V lost 7 bases, J lost 4 bases, and 10 bases lay in between. The CDR3 bases are TGTGCCAGCAAGCCGGGAACCACCGGGGAGCTGTTTTTT. As protein: CASKPGTTGELFF.

This chain connects TRBV27 to TRBJ2-2; no reliable D call. Deletions cut 5 bases from V and 6 bases from J, with 10 bases between. The CDR3 has 13 residues. CDR1 and CDR2 from the germline V gene are MNHEY and SMNVEV (reference sequence). CDR3 protein: CASSQIGSGELFF. The CDR3 DNA sequence: TGTGCCAGCAGTCAAATCGGGTCCGGGGAGCTGTTTTTT.

The chain carries TRBV5-1 and TRBJ2-3, with 7 bases lining up with TRBD2. Trimming removed 2 bases from V and 0 bases from J; junction bases left unmatched: 3. The CDR3 consists of 15 residues. The germline V gene has CDR1 SGHRS and CDR2 YFSETQ. CDR3 bases: TGCGCCAGCAGCTTCTTTAGCGGGAGCACAGATACGCAGTATTTT. The encoded protein is CASSFFSGSTDTQYF.

This clone has just a few counts. This chain connects TRBV2 to TRBJ2-7, with TRBD1 identical over 7 bases. The germline gives CDR1 SNHLY, CDR2 FYNNEI. CDR3 length: 13 residues. V was clipped by 0 bases and J by 7 bases; unmatched bases: 3. DNA for the CDR3: TGTGCCAGCAGTGAAGCTCCGGGACAGGAGCAGTACTTC. This gives the protein CASSEAPGQEQYF.

The chain uses TRBV6-6 and TRBJ2-1; D might be TRBD2 (5 bases). The CDR3 length is 11 residues. Germline V gene lookup returns CDR1 MNHNY and CDR2 SVGAGI (reference sequence). The germline V and J ends were trimmed by 10 bases and 12 bases, with 16 bases remaining between them. The CDR3: CATLTGERQFF. The CDR3 DNA follows: TGTGCCACCCTAACCGGGGAACGGCAGTTCTTC.

This rearrangement joins TRBV11-1 to TRBJ2-1, with TRBD2 identical over 10 bases. The germline CDR1 and CDR2 sequences are SGHAT and FQDESV (reference sequence). V was pared by 3 bases and J by 6 bases, with 5 bases of the junction left unmatched. The CDR3 has 15 residues. The CDR3 region has the DNA TGTGCCAGCAGCTTCAGCGGGGGGGCCCCCAATGAGCAGTTCTTC. Protein product: CASSFSGGAPNEQFF.

This chain joins TRBV6-5 and TRBJ1-1; D not certain. This CDR3 is 16 amino acids long. Germline V gene sequence: CDR1 MNHEY, CDR2 SVGAGI. V lost 0 bases to trimming and J lost 0 bases, with 11 bases between them. The chain's CDR3 is CASSYSFQRMNTEAFF. CDR3 sequence (DNA): TGTGCCAGCAGTTACTCGTTTCAACGGATGAACACTGAAGCTTTCTTT.

This chain uses TRBV18 with TRBJ2-7; D uncertain. V dropped 3 bases and J dropped 0 bases, with 6 bases sitting between them. Germline V gives CDR1 KGHSH, CDR2 LQKENI. The CDR3 extends over 13 amino acids. CDR3 in DNA: TGTGCCAGCTCACCTGGCAGCTCCTACGAGCAGTACGTC. Translated: CASSPGSSYEQYV.

The chain couples TRBV19 to TRBJ2-2, with D unresolved. The length of the CDR3 is 14 residues. Germline V CDR1 and CDR2: LNHDA, SQIVND (reference sequence). Trimming left V 3 bases short and J 4 bases short, with 9 bases between. The CDR3 spells CASSMGLVTGELFF. The DNA for the CDR3 is TGTGCCAGTAGTATGGGCCTAGTCACCGGGGAGCTGTTTTTT.

The chain links TRBV11-2 to TRBJ2-7; D perhaps matches TRBD1 (6 bases). CDR1 and CDR2 from the germline V gene are SGHAT and FQNNGV. The CDR3 sequence is 14 residues long. V shed 7 bases and J shed 3 bases, with 16 bases lying between them. CDR3: CASNNDRSGYEQYF. Here the CDR3 DNA reads TGTGCCAGCAACAACGACAGGTCGGGCTACGAGCAGTACTTC.

The rearrangement links TRBV7-3 to TRBJ2-5, with TRBD2 matching over 10 bases. Unmatched junction bases numbered 5, after V lost 4 bases and J lost 0 bases. Germline V lookup: CDR1 SGHTA, CDR2 FQGTGA. The CDR3 sequence is 16 residues long. CDR3 sequence: CASSSLAGADQETQYF. The CDR3 region has the DNA TGTGCCAGCAGCTCCCTAGCGGGGGCCGACCAAGAGACCCAGTACTTC.

The DNA for the CDR3 is TGTGCCAGCAGCTTCCCGGGTGGGCTGTACGAGCAGTACTTC. Translated, it gives CASSFPGGLYEQYF. This chain connects TRBV7-2 to TRBJ2-7; D gene unclear. This CDR3 has 14 residues. Deletions cut 3 bases from V and 4 bases from J, with 13 bases between. The germline gives CDR1 SGHTA, CDR2 FQGNSA.

The sample holds one count of this clone. This sequence joins TRBV4-1 and TRBJ2-1; D may be TRBD1 or TRBD2 (5 bases each). This CDR3 region has 14 residues. V lost 2 bases, J lost 8 bases, and 13 bases lay in between. Germline values: CDR1 MGHRA, CDR2 YSYEKL. This CDR3 reads CASSQFPGPYEQFF. In DNA form, the CDR3 reads TGCGCCAGCAGCCAATTCCCGGGACCCTATGAGCAGTTCTTC.

The chain uses TRBV7-9 and TRBJ2-4, with D possibly TRBD1 on 6 matching bases. The CDR3 length is 16 residues. V shed 5 bases and J shed 3 bases, with 17 bases lying between them. Germline CDR1 and CDR2: SEHNR and FQNEAQ (reference sequence). The chain's CDR3 is CASSRTGQPDKNIQYF. The DNA of the CDR3 is TGTGCCAGCAGCCGAACTGGACAGCCGGACAAAAACATTCAGTACTTC. Variable domain in full (rest from reference TRBV7-9 and TRBJ2-4): DTGVSQNPRHKITKRGQNVTFRCDPISEHNRLYWYRQTLGQGPEFLTYFQNEAQLEKSRLLSDRFSAERPKGSFSTLEIQRTEQGDSAMYLCASSRTGQPDKNIQYFGAGTRLSVL.

This sequence joins TRBV6-6 and TRBJ2-1; D remains unclear. From germline, CDR1 is MNHNY and CDR2 SVGAGI (reference sequence). Trimming left V 2 bases short and J 8 bases short, with 7 bases between. The CDR3 loop spans 12 amino acids. The DNA of the CDR3 is TGTGCCAGCAGTTACATTTCCGATGAGCAGTTCTTC. It is translated as CASSYISDEQFF.

The V call is TRBV11-2, the J call TRBJ2-7; TRBD1 or TRBD2 may be the D gene (8 bases each). The CDR3 is 17 amino acids. Germline V lookup: CDR1 SGHAT, CDR2 FQNNGV. V was cut by 0 bases and J by 4 bases, with 19 bases left in between. CDR3: CASSLDQGASGSYEQYF. The CDR3 DNA sequence: TGTGCCAGCAGCTTAGATCAGGGGGCTAGCGGGTCGTACGAGCAGTACTTC. The full variable domain, rest sourced from reference TRBV11-2 and TRBJ2-7, is EAGVAQSPRYKIIEKRQSVAFWCNPISGHATLYWYQQILGQGPKLLIQFQNNGVVDDSQLPKDRFSAERLKGVDSTLKIQPAKLEDSAVYLCASSLDQGASGSYEQYFGPGTRLTVT.

The chain carries TRBV6-5 and TRBJ1-3; TRBD1 matches at 8 bases. The CDR3 runs 15 residues. Per germline, CDR1 MNHEY and CDR2 SVGAGI. With 8 bases clipped from V and 2 bases from J, the junction kept 8 bases outside the gene matches. The CDR3 region is CASAKTGATGNTIYF. CDR3 DNA sequence: TGTGCCAGCGCGAAGACAGGGGCAACTGGAAACACCATATATTTT.

This chain connects TRBV5-1 to TRBJ2-7; 8 bases fit TRBD2. From germline, CDR1 is SGHRS and CDR2 YFSETQ. J gave up 2 bases and V 0 bases, and 4 bases lay outside the gene matches. CDR3 length equals 15 residues. In DNA, the CDR3 is TGCGCCAGCAGCTTGGCGCCGGGGGGGGCCTACGAGCAGTACGTC. It translates to CASSLAPGGAYEQYV.

This clone was counted once. V is TRBV11-2 and J is TRBJ2-1, with TRBD2 as a possible D gene (5 bases). Germline CDR1 reads SGHAT; CDR2 reads FQNNGV. This CDR3 is built from 13 residues. The V end was cut by 2 bases, the J end by 4 bases, with 6 bases between. CDR3 coding DNA: TGTGCCAGCAGCTTACCGGGGTACAATGAGCAGTTCTTC. The encoded protein is CASSLPGYNEQFF.

The chain couples TRBV28 to TRBJ1-5; tentatively, D is TRBD1 (5 bases). The CDR3 sequence is 14 residues long. V gave up 3 bases and J gave up 3 bases, with 9 bases separating them. CDR1 is MDHEN, CDR2 SYDVKM, per germline. CDR3 bases: TGTGCCAGCAGTTTTCGGGGGTTCAATCAGCCCCAGCATTTT. Translated, it gives CASSFRGFNQPQHF.